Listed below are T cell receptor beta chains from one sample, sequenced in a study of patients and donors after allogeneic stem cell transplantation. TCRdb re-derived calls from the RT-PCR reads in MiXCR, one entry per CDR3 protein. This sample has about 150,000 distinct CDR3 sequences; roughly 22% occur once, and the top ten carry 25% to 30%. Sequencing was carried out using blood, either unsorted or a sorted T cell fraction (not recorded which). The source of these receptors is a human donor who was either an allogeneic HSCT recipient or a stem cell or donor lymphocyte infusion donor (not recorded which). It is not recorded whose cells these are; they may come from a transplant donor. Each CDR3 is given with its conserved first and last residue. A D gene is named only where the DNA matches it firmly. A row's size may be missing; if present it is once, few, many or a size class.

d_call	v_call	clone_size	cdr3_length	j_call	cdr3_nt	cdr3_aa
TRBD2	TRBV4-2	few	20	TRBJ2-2	TGTGCCAGCAGCCAAGAAGTAACATTTTTACTAGCGGGGTTGGCCGGGGAGCTGTTTTTT	CASSQEVTFLLAGLAGELFF
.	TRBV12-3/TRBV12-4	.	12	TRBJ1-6	TGTGCCAGCATGTCGAAGGAGTCACCCCTCCACTTT	CASMSKESPLHF
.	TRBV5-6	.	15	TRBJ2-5	TGTGCCAGCAGCTTGGCACTAGCCCGGAAAGAGACCCAGTACTTC	CASSLALARKETQYF
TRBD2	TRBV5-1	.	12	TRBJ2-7	TGCGCCAGCAGCTTCGGGACTAGCGAGCAGTACTTC	CASSFGTSEQYF
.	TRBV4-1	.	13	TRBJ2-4	TGCGCCAGCAGCCAGCAGGGTCGGGACATTCAGTACTTC	CASSQQGRDIQYF
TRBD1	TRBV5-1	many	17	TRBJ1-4	TGCGCCAGCAGCTTAGGGGACAGGGGCGGATGGAATGAAAAACTGTTTTTT	CASSLGDRGGWNEKLFF
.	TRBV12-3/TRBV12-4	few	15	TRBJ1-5	TGTGCCAGCAGTTTAGTCGGTGGACTTCATCAGCCCCAGCATTTT	CASSLVGGLHQPQHF
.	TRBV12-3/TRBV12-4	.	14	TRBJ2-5	TGTGCCAGCACCCATGTCAGGGGCCAAGAGACCCAGTACTTC	CASTHVRGQETQYF
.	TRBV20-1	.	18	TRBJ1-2	TGCAGTGCTAGAGACTCGTGGCAGGAACGGGCGCGTAACTATGGCTACACCTTC	CSARDSWQERARNYGYTF
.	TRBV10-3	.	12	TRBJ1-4	TGTGCCATCAGTGAGAGTGGAGGTATACTGTTTTTT	CAISESGGILFF
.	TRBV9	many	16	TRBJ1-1	TGTGCCAGCAGCGTAGGGGCAGGGGTAATGAACACTGAAGCTTTCTTT	CASSVGAGVMNTEAFF
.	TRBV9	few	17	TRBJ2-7	TGTGCCAGCAGCGCTGGCCCTTCCGGTACGAGGTCCTACGAGCAGTACTTC	CASSAGPSGTRSYEQYF